Presented here are 26 T cell receptor beta chains from one specimen sequenced in a study of vaccination effects on CD4 cells after COVID-19. Generated by immunoSEQ multiplex PCR, the TCRdb table keeps only in-frame clones and is missing some. The sample has tens of thousands of clones, approximately 82% seen once. CD4+ T cells specific for antigen were expanded with viral peptide pools by the ViraFEST assay before sequencing. The authors isolated CD4+ T cells after approximately 9 days of culture. Participants each got two BNT162b2 or mRNA-1273 vaccine doses. What these receptors recognize is not known. The sequencing here drew on CD4+ T cells from PBMCs cultured with HCoV-NL63 spike peptides, taken after COVID-19 vaccination. The receptors were gathered from a human donor who received a COVID-19 vaccine. Some clones in this sample may be carry-over from other donors' samples.

The chain recombines TRBV5-4 with TRBJ1-1, with 7 bases that match TRBD1. The ends lost 3 bases at V and 0 bases at J; junction bases unmatched: 5. The germline V gene has CDR1 SGHNT and CDR2 YYREEE (reference sequence). The CDR3 contains 15 residues. CDR3 sequence: CASSSGQTMNTEAFF. The CDR3 nucleotides are TGTGCCAGCAGCTCGGGACAGACCATGAACACTGAAGCTTTCTTT.

This clone was counted only a few times. Other nucleotide sequences in the sample specify the same CDR3. This sequence joins TRBV7-2 and TRBJ2-5; TRBD2 agrees at 14 bases. V lost 1 base and J lost 2; bases outside the gene matches: 0. This CDR3 spans 16 amino acids. In germline, CDR1 is SGHTA, CDR2 FQGNSA. CDR3 amino acids: CASSLGLAGGQETQYF. CDR3 DNA sequence: TGTGCCAGCAGCTTAGGACTAGCGGGGGGGCAAGAGACCCAGTACTTC.

This clone occurred once. The rearrangement links TRBV4-1 to TRBJ2-5; TRBD1 matches at 10 bases. Germline CDR1 and CDR2: MGHRA and YSYEKL. The CDR3 contains 14 residues. J lost 7 bases, V lost 10 bases, and 12 bases had no gene match. CDR3 sequence: CATGGTGDLRTQYF. The CDR3 nucleotides are TGCGCCACCGGTGGGACAGGGGACCTGAGGACCCAGTACTTC.

Points on this clone: Different DNA sequences within this sample yield the same CDR3. This rearrangement joins TRBV11-1 to TRBJ2-3; tentatively, D is TRBD1 or TRBD2 (5 bases each). The CDR3 has 15 residues. Per the germline V gene, CDR1 is SGHAT and CDR2 is FQDESV (reference sequence). Trimming removed 1 base at V and 2 bases at J, with 10 bases between. Here the CDR3 DNA reads TGTGCCAGCAGCTTAGTTGGGGGTCACACAGATACGCAGTATTTT. Encoded protein: CASSLVGGHTDTQYF.

The CDR3 nucleotides are TGTGCCTGGAGGGCGGACGGGCTCTATGGCTACACCTTC. Translating gives CAWRADGLYGYTF. The V call is TRBV30, the J call TRBJ1-2; D gene uncertain. Germline V gene sequence: CDR1 GTSNPN, CDR2 SVGIG (reference sequence). The CDR3 spans 13 residues. Trimming took off 3 bases at V and 4 bases at J, with 12 bases between the two ends. The full variable domain, completed using reference TRBV30 and TRBJ1-2, is SQTIHQWPATLVQPVGSPLSLECTVEGTSNPNLYWYRQAAGRGLQLLFYSVGIGQISSEVPQNLSASRPQDRQFILSSKKLLLSDSGFYLCAWRADGLYGYTFGSGTRLTVV.

The chain has TRBV10-3 and TRBJ1-5, with D possibly matching TRBD1 (5 bases). CDR1 is ENHRY and CDR2 is SYGVKD in the germline V gene. The CDR3 consists of 15 residues. The V end was cut by 10 bases, the J end by 1 base, with 17 bases between. The CDR3 sequence is CATKGSGLSNQPQHF. The CDR3 DNA is TGTGCCACCAAAGGATCAGGGTTGAGCAATCAGCCCCAGCATTTT.

V is TRBV5-1 and J is TRBJ2-3; maybe TRBD1 (5 bases). This CDR3 has 15 amino acids. Germline values: CDR1 SGHRS, CDR2 YFSETQ. The V end lost 0 bases, the J end lost 0 bases, and 8 bases lay between the germline ends. CDR3 sequence (DNA): TGCGCCAGCAGCTTGGAGGGGCCAAGCACAGATACGCAGTATTTT. It encodes CASSLEGPSTDTQYF.

This sequence joins TRBV5-1 and TRBJ2-3, with 7 bases identical to TRBD1. The germline V gene has CDR1 SGHRS and CDR2 YFSETQ. J lost 6 bases, V lost 3 bases, and 7 bases had no gene match. This CDR3 contains 14 residues. For the CDR3, the DNA is TGCGCCAGCAGCTCTAGGACAGGTGGCGATACGCAGTATTTT. Its translation is CASSSRTGGDTQYF.

The V call is TRBV5-1, the J call TRBJ2-3, with D tentatively TRBD2 (6 bases). Germline values: CDR1 SGHRS, CDR2 YFSETQ. This CDR3 comprises 16 residues. V lost 1 base to trimming and J lost 5 bases, with 17 bases between them. CDR3 sequence (DNA): TGCGCCAGCAGCTTGCTCTTTGGCGGGGATGAAGATACGCAGTATTTT. Protein: CASSLLFGGDEDTQYF.

There are a few counts of this clone. The gene calls are TRBV14 and TRBJ1-6; TRBD1 aligns across 7 bases. V was clipped by 8 bases and J by 10 bases; unmatched bases: 8. The CDR3 consists of 13 residues. Germline CDR1 and CDR2: SGHDN and FVKESK. The DNA of the CDR3 is TGTGCCAGCCGGGGGACAGTGGGCTCACCCCTCCACTTT. It yields the protein CASRGTVGSPLHF.

This sequence joins TRBV7-8 and TRBJ1-4; D is perhaps TRBD1 (5 bases). Germline V gene lookup returns CDR1 SGHVS and CDR2 FQNEAQ. This CDR3 is 14 amino acids long. With 9 bases removed from V and 3 bases from J, the gap between germline ends came to 14 bases. CDR3 loop: CASGPGRPNEKLFF. As DNA, the CDR3 is TGTGCCAGTGGGCCGGGACGGCCTAATGAAAAACTGTTTTTT.

The V call is TRBV2, the J call TRBJ1-2; D is possibly TRBD1 (5 bases). Trimming cost V 6 bases and J 2 bases, with 16 bases left between them. The CDR3 is made up of 15 amino acids. The germline V gene encodes CDR1 SNHLY and CDR2 FYNNEI. In DNA, the CDR3 is TGTGCCAGCAGAGAAATGGGACGGGTGAACTATGGCTACACCTTC. As protein: CASREMGRVNYGYTF.

This chain joins TRBV10-3 and TRBJ1-1; D is unresolved. The germline V gene encodes CDR1 ENHRY and CDR2 SYGVKD. There are 11 residues in the CDR3. Trimming took off 0 bases at V and 10 bases at J, with 6 bases between the two ends. CDR3 sequence: CAISESLAAFF. The DNA of the CDR3 is TGTGCCATCAGTGAGTCTCTTGCAGCTTTCTTT.

This chain connects TRBV18 to TRBJ1-1; possible D gene TRBD1, 5 bases. Germline lookup yields CDR1 KGHSH and CDR2 LQKENI. CDR3 length: 16 residues. V lost 3 bases, J lost 1 base, and 15 bases lay in between. The CDR3 reads CASSPRLDTGNTEAFF. DNA for the CDR3: TGTGCCAGCTCACCCAGACTAGATACAGGGAACACTGAAGCTTTCTTT.

V usage is TRBV9 and J usage is TRBJ2-3; TRBD2 matches at 7 bases. Germline trimming cut 3 bases from V and 2 bases from J; bases unmatched to any gene: 6. Germline V gene data show CDR1 as SGDLS and CDR2 as YYNGEE. The CDR3 length is 15 residues. The CDR3: CASSAASGHTDTQYF. For the CDR3, the DNA is TGTGCCAGCAGCGCCGCTAGCGGACACACAGATACGCAGTATTTT.

The chain has TRBV28 and TRBJ2-5; TRBD1 matches 7 bases. Germline CDR1 reads MDHEN; CDR2 reads SYDVKM. V dropped 8 bases and J dropped 2; count of bases not matched to a gene: 8. The CDR3 runs to 14 residues. DNA for the CDR3: TGTGCCAGCTTTACGGGGACAGCGCAAGAGACCCAGTACTTC. Protein product: CASFTGTAQETQYF.

The chain uses TRBV2 and TRBJ2-2, with D perhaps matching TRBD2 (6 bases). The V end lost 2 bases, the J end lost 7 bases, and 11 bases lay between the germline ends. CDR3 length: 14 amino acids. Germline lookup yields CDR1 SNHLY and CDR2 FYNNEI. The CDR3, as DNA: TGTGCCAGCAGTGAAAGGCTAGCGTACGGGGAGCTGTTTTTT. Translation: CASSERLAYGELFF.

This clone was seen just once. The V gene is TRBV18, the J gene TRBJ2-1, with TRBD1 identical over 8 bases. V shed 4 bases, J shed 1 base, and the junction held 3 bases outside the gene matches. The CDR3 extends over 15 amino acids. The germline gives CDR1 KGHSH, CDR2 LQKENI. CDR3: CASSRRDRSYNEQFF. The CDR3 DNA is TGTGCCAGCTCACGCCGGGACAGGTCCTACAATGAGCAGTTCTTC.

The sample holds one count of this clone. The genes are TRBV4-1 and TRBJ1-1; D not certain. Trimming took off 6 bases at V and 1 base at J, with 12 bases between the two ends. Germline values: CDR1 MGHRA, CDR2 YSYEKL. This CDR3 region has 14 residues. This CDR3 reads CASRNLDGNTEAFF. CDR3 coding DNA: TGCGCCAGCAGGAACCTGGACGGGAACACTGAAGCTTTCTTT.

This rearrangement joins TRBV12-5 to TRBJ2-3, with D unresolved. The CDR3 runs 14 residues. From germline, CDR1 is LGHNT and CDR2 FRNRAP. Deletions cut 2 bases from V and 3 bases from J, with 9 bases between. CDR3 amino acids: CASGLPPGTDTQYF. CDR3 bases: TGTGCTAGTGGTTTGCCCCCCGGAACAGATACGCAGTATTTT.

The J gene is TRBJ1-2, the V gene TRBV6-5; D is perhaps TRBD1 (6 bases). V was pared by 7 bases and J by 2 bases, with 14 bases between. There are 14 residues in the CDR3. The germline CDR1 and CDR2 sequences are MNHEY and SVGAGI. The CDR3 sequence: CASTRLGHNYGYTF. CDR3 nucleotide sequence: TGTGCCAGCACCCGCCTGGGACACAACTATGGCTACACCTTC.

The chain carries TRBV29-1 and TRBJ1-2; unclear D gene. CDR1 and CDR2 from the germline V gene are SQVTM and ANQGSEA. The CDR3 totals 13 residues. V was shortened by 4 bases and J by 5 bases, with 14 bases between the two germline ends. The DNA for the CDR3 is TGCAGCGTTGGAGTAAATGGGGTTTATGGCTACACCTTC. It encodes CSVGVNGVYGYTF.

The CDR3 sequence: CASSYGGQTGGKLFF. CDR3 nucleotide sequence: TGTGCCAGCAGTTATGGGGGCCAAACTGGGGGAAAACTGTTTTTT. V gene TRBV6-5 combines with J gene TRBJ1-4; possibly TRBD1 for D (6 bases). Germline V gene sequence: CDR1 MNHEY, CDR2 SVGAGI. The CDR3 loop spans 15 amino acids. V was clipped by 3 bases and J by 10 bases, with 18 bases between them.

The V gene is TRBV27, the J gene TRBJ2-5; weak D call: TRBD1 (6 bases). The CDR3 length is 14 residues. Trimming left V 5 bases short and J 5 bases short, with 15 bases between. From germline, CDR1 is MNHEY and CDR2 SMNVEV (reference sequence). The CDR3 here is CASSPRTDGETQYF. The CDR3, as DNA: TGTGCCAGCAGTCCAAGGACAGACGGGGAGACCCAGTACTTC.

This clone was seen more than once but under ten times. CDR3 region: CATSSPGDTQYF. CDR3 DNA: TGTGCCACCAGCAGTCCTGGAGATACGCAGTATTTT. The V and J genes are TRBV15 and TRBJ2-3; D unresolved. Germline lookup yields CDR1 LNHNV and CDR2 YYDKDF (reference sequence). V lost 3 bases and J 5 bases, leaving 6 bases between the germline ends. The CDR3 runs to 12 residues.

V and J are TRBV20-1 and TRBJ1-2; no definite D call. The CDR3 runs to 11 residues. Deletions cut 3 bases from V and 8 bases from J, with 10 bases between. Germline V gene lookup returns CDR1 DFQATT and CDR2 SNEGSKA (reference sequence). In DNA form, the CDR3 reads TGCAGTGCTAGTTGGTTGACCGGCTACACCTTC. Protein: CSASWLTGYTF.